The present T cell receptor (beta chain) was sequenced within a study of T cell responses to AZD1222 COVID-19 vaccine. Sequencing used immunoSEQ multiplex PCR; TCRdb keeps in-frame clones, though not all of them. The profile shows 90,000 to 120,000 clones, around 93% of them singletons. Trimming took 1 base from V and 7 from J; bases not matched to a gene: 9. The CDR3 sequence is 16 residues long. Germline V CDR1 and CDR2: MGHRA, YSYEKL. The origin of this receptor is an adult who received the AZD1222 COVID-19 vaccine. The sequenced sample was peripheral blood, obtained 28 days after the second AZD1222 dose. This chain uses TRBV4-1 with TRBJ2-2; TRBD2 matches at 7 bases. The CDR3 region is CASSQGLAEPGGELFF. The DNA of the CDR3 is TGCGCCAGCAGCCAAGGGCTAGCGGAGCCGGGCGGGGAGCTGTTTTTT.